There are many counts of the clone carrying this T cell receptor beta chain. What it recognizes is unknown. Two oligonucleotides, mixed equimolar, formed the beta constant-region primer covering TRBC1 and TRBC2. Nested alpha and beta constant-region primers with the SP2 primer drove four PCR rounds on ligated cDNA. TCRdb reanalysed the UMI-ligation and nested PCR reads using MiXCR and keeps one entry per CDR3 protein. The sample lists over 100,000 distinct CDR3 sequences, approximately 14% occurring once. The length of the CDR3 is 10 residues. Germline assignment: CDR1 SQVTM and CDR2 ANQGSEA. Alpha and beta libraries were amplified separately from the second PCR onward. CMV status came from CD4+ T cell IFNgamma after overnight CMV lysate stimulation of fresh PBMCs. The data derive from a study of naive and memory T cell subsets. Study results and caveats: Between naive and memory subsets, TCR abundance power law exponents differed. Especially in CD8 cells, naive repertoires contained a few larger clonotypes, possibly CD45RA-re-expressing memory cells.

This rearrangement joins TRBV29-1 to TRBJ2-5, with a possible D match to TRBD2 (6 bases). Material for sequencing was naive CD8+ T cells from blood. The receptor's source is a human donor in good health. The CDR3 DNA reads TGCAGTGTGGGAGGAGAGACCCAGTACTTC. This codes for CSVGGETQYF.